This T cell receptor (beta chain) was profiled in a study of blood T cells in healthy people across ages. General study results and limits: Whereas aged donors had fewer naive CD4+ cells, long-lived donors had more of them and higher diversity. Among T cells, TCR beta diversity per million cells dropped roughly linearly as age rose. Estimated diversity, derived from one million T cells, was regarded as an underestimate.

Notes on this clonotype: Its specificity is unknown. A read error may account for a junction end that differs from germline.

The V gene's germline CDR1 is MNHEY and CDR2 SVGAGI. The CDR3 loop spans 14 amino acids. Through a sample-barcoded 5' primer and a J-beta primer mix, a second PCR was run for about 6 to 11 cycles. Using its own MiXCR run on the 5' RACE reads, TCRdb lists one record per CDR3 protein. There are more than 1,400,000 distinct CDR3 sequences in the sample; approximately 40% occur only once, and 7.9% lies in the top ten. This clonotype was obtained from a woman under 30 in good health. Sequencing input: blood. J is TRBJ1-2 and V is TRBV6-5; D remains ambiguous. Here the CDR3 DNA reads TGTGTCAGCAGTTACCCGGGCCAAGGAGGGGGCTACACCTTC. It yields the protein CVSSYPGQGGGYTF.